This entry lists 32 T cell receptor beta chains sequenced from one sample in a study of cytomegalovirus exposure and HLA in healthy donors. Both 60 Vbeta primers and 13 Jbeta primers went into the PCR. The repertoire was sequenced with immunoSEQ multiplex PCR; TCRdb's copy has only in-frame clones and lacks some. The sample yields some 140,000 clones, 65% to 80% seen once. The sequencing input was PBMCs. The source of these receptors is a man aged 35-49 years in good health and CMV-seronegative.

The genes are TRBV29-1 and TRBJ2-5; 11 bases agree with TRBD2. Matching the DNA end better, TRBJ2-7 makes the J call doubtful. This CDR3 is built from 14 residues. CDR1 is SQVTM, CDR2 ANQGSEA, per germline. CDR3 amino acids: CSVEWLAGGGEQYF. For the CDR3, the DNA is TGCAGCGTTGAATGGCTAGCGGGAGGCGGCGAGCAGTACTTC.

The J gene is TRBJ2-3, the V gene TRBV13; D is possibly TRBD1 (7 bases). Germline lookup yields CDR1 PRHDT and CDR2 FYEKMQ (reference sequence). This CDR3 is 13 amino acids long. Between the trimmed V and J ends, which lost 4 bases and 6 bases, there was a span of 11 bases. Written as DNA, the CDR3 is TGTGCCAGCAGCTCACAGGGGAGGGATACGCAGTATTTT. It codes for CASSSQGRDTQYF.

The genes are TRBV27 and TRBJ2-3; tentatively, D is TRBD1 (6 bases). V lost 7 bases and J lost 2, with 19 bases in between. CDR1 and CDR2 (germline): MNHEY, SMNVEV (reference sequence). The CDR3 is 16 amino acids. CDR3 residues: CASKGGQGLYTDTQYF. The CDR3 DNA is TGTGCCAGCAAAGGGGGTCAGGGGTTGTACACAGATACGCAGTATTTT.

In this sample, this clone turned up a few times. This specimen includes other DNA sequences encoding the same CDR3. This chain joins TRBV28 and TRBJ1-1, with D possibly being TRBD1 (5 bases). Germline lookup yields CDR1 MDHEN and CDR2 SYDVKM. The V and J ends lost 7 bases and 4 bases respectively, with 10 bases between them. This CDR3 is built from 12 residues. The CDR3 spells CASTAGGTEAFF. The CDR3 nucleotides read TGTGCCAGCACCGCCGGGGGCACTGAAGCTTTCTTT. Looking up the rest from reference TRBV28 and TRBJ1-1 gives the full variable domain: DVKVTQSSRYLVKRTGEKVFLECVQDMDHENMFWYRQDPGLGLRLIYFSYDVKMKEKGDIPEGYSVSREKKERFSLILESASTNQTSMYLCASTAGGTEAFFGQGTRLTVV.

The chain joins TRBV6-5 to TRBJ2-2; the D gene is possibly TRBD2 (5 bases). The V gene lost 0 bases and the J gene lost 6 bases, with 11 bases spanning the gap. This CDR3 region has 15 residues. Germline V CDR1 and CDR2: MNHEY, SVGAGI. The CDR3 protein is CASSYSRGYPGELFF. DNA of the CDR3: TGTGCCAGCAGTTACTCGAGAGGGTACCCCGGGGAGCTGTTTTTT.

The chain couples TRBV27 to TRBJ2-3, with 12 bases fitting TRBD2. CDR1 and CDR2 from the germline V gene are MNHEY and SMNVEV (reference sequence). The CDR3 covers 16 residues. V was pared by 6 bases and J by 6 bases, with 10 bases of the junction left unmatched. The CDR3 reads CASSYLAGGPWDTQYF. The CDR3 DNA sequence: TGTGCCAGCAGCTATCTAGCGGGAGGGCCTTGGGATACGCAGTATTTT.

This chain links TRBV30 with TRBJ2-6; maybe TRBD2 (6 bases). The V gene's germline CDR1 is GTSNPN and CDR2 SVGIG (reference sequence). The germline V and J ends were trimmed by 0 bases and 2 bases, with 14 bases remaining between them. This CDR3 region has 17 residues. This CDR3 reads CAWSVIGRLPGANVLTF. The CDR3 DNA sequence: TGTGCCTGGAGTGTTATAGGGAGGTTACCTGGGGCCAACGTCCTGACTTTC.

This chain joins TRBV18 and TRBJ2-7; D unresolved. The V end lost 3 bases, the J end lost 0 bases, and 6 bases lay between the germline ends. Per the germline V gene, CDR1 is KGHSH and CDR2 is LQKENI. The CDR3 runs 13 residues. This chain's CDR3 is CASSPYSSYEQYF. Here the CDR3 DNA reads TGTGCCAGCTCACCCTACAGCTCCTACGAGCAGTACTTC.

In DNA form, the CDR3 reads TGTGCCAGCAGTTATAGCGGGAGTGGGACAGATACGCAGTATTTT. Translated, it gives CASSYSGSGTDTQYF. The V gene is TRBV6-6, the J gene TRBJ2-3, with TRBD2 matching over 9 bases. The CDR3 has 15 residues. Per germline, CDR1 MNHNY and CDR2 SVGAGI (reference sequence). V trimming: 3 bases; J trimming: 3 bases; junction bases outside the gene matches: 4.

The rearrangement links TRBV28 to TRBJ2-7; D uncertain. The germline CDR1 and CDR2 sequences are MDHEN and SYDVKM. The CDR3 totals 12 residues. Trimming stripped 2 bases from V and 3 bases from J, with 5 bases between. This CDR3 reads CASSLAGYEQYF. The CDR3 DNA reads TGTGCCAGCAGTTTAGCCGGCTACGAGCAGTACTTC.

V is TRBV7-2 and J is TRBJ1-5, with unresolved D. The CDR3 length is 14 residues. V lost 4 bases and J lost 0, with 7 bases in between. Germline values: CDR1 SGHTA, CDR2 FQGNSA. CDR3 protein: CASSSTFSNQPQHF. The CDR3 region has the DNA TGTGCCAGCAGCTCGACATTTAGCAATCAGCCCCAGCATTTT.

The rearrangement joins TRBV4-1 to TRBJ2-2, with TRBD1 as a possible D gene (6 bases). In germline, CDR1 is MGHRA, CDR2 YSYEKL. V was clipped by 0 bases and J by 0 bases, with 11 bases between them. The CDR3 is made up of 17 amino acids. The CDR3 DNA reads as TGCGCCAGCAGCCAAGAATCCGGGACAACGAACACCGGGGAGCTGTTTTTT. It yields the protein CASSQESGTTNTGELFF.

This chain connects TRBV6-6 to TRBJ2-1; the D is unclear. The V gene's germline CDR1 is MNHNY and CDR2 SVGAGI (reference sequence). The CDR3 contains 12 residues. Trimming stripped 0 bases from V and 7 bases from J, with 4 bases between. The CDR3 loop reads CASSYSRNEQFF. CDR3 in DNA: TGTGCCAGCAGTTACTCGCGGAATGAGCAGTTCTTC.

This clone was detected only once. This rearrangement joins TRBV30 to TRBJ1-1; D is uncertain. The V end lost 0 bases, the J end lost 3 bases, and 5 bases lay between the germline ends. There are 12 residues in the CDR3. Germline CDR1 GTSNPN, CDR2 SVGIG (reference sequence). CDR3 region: CAWSVEYTEAFF. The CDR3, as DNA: TGTGCCTGGAGTGTGGAGTACACTGAAGCTTTCTTT.

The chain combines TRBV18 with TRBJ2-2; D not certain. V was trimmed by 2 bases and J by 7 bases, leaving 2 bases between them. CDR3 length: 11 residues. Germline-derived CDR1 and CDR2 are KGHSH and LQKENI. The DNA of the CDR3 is TGTGCCAGCTCACCATACGGGGAGCTGTTTTTT. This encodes CASSPYGELFF.

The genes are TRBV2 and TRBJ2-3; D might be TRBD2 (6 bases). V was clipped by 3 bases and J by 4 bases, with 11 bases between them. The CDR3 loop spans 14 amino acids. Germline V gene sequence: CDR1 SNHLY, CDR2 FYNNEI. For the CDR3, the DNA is TGTGCCAGCAGTGAGGGGGGTGGTGCAGATACGCAGTATTTT. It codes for CASSEGGGADTQYF.

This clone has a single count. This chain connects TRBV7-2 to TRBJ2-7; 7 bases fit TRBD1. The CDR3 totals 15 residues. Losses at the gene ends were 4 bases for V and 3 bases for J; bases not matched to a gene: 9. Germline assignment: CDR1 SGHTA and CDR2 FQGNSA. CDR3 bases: TGTGCCAGCAGCTCCCAAAGGGGGCGCGGCTACGAGCAGTACTTC. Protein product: CASSSQRGRGYEQYF.

The CDR3 reads CASSLVPQEGPYEQYF. CDR3 sequence (DNA): TGCGCCAGCAGCTTGGTACCCCAGGAGGGGCCCTACGAGCAGTACTTC. V gene TRBV5-1 combines with J gene TRBJ2-5, with D perhaps TRBD2 (6 bases). Near its end, the DNA agrees better with TRBJ2-7, so the J call may be wrong. The CDR3 contains 16 residues. Germline assignment: CDR1 SGHRS and CDR2 YFSETQ.

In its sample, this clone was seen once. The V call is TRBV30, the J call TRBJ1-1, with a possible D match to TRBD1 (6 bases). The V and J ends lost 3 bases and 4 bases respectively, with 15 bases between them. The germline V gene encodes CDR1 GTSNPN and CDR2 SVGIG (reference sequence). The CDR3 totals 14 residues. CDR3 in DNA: TGTGCCTGGAGATTGGGGGCCTTCGGCACTGAAGCTTTCTTT. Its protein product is CAWRLGAFGTEAFF. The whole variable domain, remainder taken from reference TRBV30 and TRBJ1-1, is SQTIHQWPATLVQPVGSPLSLECTVEGTSNPNLYWYRQAAGRGLQLLFYSVGIGQISSEVPQNLSASRPQDRQFILSSKKLLLSDSGFYLCAWRLGAFGTEAFFGQGTRLTVV.

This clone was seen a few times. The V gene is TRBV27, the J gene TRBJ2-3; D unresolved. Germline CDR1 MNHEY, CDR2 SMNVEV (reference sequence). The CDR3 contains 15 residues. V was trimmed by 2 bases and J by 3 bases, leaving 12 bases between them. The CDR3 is CASSLRRPETDTQYF. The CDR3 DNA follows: TGTGCCAGCAGTTTAAGGCGGCCAGAGACAGATACGCAGTATTTT.

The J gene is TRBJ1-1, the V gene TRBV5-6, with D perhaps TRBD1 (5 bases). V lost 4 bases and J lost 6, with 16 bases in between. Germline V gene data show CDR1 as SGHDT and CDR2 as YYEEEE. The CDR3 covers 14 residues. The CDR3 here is CASSPAGLFAEAFF. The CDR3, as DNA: TGTGCCAGCAGCCCGGCGGGACTTTTTGCTGAAGCTTTCTTT.

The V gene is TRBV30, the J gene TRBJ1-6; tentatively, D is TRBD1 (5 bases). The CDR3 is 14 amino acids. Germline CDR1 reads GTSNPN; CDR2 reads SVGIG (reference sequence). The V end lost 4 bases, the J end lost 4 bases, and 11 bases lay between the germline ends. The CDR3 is CAWTRGDYNSPLHF. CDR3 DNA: TGTGCCTGGACGCGGGGGGATTATAATTCACCCCTCCACTTT.

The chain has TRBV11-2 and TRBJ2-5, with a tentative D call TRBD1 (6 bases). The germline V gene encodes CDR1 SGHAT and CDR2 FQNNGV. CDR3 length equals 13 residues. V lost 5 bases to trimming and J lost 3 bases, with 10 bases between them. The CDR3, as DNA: TGTGCCAGCAGCCCAGGGGCAGAAGAGACCCAGTACTTC. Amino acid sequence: CASSPGAEETQYF.

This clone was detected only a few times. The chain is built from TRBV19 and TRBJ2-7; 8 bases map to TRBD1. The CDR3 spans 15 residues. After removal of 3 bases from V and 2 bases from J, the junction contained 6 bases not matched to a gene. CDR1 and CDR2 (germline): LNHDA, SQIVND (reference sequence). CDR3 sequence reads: CASSIGPGGPYEQYF. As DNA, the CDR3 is TGTGCCAGTAGTATCGGGCCAGGGGGCCCCTACGAGCAGTACTTC.

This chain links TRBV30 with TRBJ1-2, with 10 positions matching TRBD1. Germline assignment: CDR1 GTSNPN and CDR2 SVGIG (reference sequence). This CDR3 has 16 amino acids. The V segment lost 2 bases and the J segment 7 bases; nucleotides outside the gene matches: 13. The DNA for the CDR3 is TGTGCCTGGAGTCCACACGCGACAGGGGGCGACAGTGGCTACACCTTC. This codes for CAWSPHATGGDSGYTF. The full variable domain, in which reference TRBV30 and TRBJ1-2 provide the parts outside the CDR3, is SQTIHQWPATLVQPVGSPLSLECTVEGTSNPNLYWYRQAAGRGLQLLFYSVGIGQISSEVPQNLSASRPQDRQFILSSKKLLLSDSGFYLCAWSPHATGGDSGYTFGSGTRLTVV.

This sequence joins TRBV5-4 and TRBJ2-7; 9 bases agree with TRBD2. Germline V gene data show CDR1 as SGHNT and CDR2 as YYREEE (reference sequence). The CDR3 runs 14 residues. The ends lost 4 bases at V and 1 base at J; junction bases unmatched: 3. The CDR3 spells CASSPSGGSYEQYF. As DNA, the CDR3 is TGTGCCAGCAGCCCGAGCGGGGGGTCCTACGAGCAGTACTTC.

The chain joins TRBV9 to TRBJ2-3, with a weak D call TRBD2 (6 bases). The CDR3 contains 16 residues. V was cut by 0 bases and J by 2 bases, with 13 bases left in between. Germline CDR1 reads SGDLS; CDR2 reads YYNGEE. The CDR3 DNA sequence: TGTGCCAGCAGCGTAGACGGCGGGGCGGTCACAGATACGCAGTATTTT. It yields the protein CASSVDGGAVTDTQYF.

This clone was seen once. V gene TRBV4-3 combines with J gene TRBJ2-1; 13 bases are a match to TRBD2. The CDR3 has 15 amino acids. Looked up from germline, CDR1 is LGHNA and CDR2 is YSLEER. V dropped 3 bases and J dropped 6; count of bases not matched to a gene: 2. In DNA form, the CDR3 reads TGCGCCAGCAGCCAGGGGACTAGCGGGATCAATGAGCAGTTCTTC. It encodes CASSQGTSGINEQFF.

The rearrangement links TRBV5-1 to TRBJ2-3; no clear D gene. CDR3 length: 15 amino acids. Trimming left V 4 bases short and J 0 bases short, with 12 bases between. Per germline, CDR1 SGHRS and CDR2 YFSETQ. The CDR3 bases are TGCGCCAGCAGCCAGCGCCCGCTTAGCACAGATACGCAGTATTTT. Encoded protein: CASSQRPLSTDTQYF.

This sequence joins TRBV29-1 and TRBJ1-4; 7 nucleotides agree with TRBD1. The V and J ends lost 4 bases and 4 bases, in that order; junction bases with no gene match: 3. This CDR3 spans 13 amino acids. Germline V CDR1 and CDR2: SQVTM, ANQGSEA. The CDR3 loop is CSVADRFNEKLFF. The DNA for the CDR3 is TGCAGCGTTGCGGACAGGTTTAATGAAAAACTGTTTTTT.

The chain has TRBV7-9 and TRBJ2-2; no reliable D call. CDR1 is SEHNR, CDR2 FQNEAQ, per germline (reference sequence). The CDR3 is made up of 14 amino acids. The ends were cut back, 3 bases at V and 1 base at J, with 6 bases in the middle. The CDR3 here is CASSFPGNTGELFF. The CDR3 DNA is TGTGCCAGCAGCTTCCCAGGGAACACCGGGGAGCTGTTTTTT.

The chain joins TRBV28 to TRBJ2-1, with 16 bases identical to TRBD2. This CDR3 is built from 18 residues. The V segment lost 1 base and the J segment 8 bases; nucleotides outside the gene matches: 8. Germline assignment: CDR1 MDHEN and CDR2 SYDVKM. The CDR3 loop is CASSLLGLAGGQWDEQFF. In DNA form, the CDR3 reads TGTGCCAGCAGTTTATTGGGACTAGCGGGAGGGCAGTGGGATGAGCAGTTCTTC.